This T cell receptor (beta chain) was profiled in a study of cytomegalovirus exposure and HLA in healthy donors. Background on the study: According to later analysis, the same platform produced the 120 validation and over 600 first-cohort repertoires. Regarding the study as a whole: Specific recognition of CMV antigens was confirmed in vitro for three chains (all CMV-associated). Whilst most TCR sequences proved rare, a subset of public TCRs occurred across many donors.

Profiling relied on immunoSEQ multiplex PCR, and the TCRdb table lists in-frame clones only, not all of them. The repertoire includes roughly 260,000 clones, around nine tenths of them detected once, and 2.6% sits in the top ten. The CDR3 sequence is 15 residues long. V gave up 5 bases and J gave up 4 bases; unmatched junction bases: 7. Germline V CDR1 and CDR2: MNHEY, SMNVEV (reference sequence). The donors formed part of the approximately 120-subject validation cohort, distinct from the roughly 730-subject first cohort. About this clone itself: Antigen specificity is unknown.

The chain couples TRBV27 to TRBJ2-1, with 8 bases identical to TRBD2. The material sequenced was PBMCs. The source is a man aged 18 to 29 in good health and CMV-seronegative. CDR3 loop: CASSQIAGSYNEQFF. The CDR3 coding sequence is TGTGCCAGCAGTCAGATAGCGGGATCGTACAATGAGCAGTTCTTC.